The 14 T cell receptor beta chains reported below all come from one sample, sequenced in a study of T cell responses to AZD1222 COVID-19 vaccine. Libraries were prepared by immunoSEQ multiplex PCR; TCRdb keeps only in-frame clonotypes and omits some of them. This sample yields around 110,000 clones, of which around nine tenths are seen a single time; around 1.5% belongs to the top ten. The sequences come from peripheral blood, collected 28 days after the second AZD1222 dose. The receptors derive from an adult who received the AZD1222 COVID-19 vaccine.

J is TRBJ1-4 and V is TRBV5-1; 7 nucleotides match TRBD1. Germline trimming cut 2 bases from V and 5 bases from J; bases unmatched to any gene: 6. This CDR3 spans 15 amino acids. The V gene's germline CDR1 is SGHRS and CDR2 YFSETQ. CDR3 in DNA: TGCGCCAGCAGCTTAACAGGGGTCCTGAATGAAAAACTGTTTTTT. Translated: CASSLTGVLNEKLFF. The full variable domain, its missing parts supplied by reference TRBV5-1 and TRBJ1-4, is KAGVTQTPRYLIKTRGQQVTLSCSPISGHRSVSWYQQTPGQGLQFLFEYFSETQRNKGNFPGRFSGRQFSNSRSEMNVSTLELGDSALYLCASSLTGVLNEKLFFGSGTQLSVL.

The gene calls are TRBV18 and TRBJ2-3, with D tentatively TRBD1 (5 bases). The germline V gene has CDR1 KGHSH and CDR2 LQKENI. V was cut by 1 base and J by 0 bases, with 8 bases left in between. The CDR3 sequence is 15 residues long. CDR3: CASSPQGSSTDTQYF. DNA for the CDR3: TGTGCCAGCTCACCACAGGGGTCTAGCACAGATACGCAGTATTTT.

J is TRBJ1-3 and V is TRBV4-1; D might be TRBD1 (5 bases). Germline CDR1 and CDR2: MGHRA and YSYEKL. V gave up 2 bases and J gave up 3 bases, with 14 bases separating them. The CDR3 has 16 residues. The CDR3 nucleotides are TGCGCCAGCAGCCAATGGATCGGGGCTGGTGGAAACACCATATATTTT. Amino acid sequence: CASSQWIGAGGNTIYF.

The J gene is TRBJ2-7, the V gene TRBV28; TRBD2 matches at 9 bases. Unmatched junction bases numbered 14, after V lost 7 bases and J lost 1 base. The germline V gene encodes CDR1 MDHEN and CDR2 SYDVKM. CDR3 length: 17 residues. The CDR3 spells CASTPVGVAGASYEQYF. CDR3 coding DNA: TGTGCCAGCACCCCGGTCGGAGTAGCGGGAGCATCCTACGAGCAGTACTTC.

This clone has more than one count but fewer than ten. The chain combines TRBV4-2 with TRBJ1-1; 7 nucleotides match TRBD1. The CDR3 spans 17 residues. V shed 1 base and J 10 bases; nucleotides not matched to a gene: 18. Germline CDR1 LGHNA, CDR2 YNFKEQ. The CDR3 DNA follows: TGTGCCAGCAGCCAAGCTCCTACCGGAGACAGGGAAGGGGTAGCTTTCTTT. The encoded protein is CASSQAPTGDREGVAFF.

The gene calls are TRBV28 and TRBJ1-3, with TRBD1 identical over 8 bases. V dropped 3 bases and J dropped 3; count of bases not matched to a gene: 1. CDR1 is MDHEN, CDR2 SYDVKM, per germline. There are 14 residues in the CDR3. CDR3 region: CASSLTGVGNTIYF. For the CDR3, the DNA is TGTGCCAGCAGTTTGACAGGGGTTGGAAACACCATATATTTT.

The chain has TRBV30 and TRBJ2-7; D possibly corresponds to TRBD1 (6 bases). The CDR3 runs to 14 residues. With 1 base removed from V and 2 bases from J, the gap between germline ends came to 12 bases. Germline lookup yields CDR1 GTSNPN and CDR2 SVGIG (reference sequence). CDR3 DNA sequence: TGTGCCTGGAGTGCCGGGACAAGACCCTACGAGCAGTACTTC. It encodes CAWSAGTRPYEQYF. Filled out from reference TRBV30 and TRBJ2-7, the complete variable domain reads SQTIHQWPATLVQPVGSPLSLECTVEGTSNPNLYWYRQAAGRGLQLLFYSVGIGQISSEVPQNLSASRPQDRQFILSSKKLLLSDSGFYLCAWSAGTRPYEQYFGPGTRLTVT.

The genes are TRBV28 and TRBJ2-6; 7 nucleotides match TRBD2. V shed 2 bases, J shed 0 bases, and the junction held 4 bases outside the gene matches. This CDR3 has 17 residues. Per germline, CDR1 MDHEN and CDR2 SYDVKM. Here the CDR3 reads CASSLGEGFSGANVLTF. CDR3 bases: TGTGCCAGCAGTTTAGGGGAGGGCTTCTCTGGGGCCAACGTCCTGACTTTC.

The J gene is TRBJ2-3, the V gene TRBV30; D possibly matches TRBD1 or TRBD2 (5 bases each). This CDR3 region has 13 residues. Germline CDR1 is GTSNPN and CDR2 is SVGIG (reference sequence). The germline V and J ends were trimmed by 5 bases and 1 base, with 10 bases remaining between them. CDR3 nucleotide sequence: TGTGCCTGGTATGGGGGAGGCACAGATACGCAGTATTTT. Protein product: CAWYGGGTDTQYF.

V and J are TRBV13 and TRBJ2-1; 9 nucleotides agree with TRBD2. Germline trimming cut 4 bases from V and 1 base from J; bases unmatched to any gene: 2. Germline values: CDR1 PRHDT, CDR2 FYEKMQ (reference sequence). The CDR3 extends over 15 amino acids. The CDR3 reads CASSSTSGSYNEQFF. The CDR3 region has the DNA TGTGCCAGCAGCTCGACTAGCGGTTCCTACAATGAGCAGTTCTTC. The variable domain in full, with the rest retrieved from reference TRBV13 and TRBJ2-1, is AAGVIQSPRHLIKEKRETATLKCYPIPRHDTVYWYQQGPGQDPQFLISFYEKMQSDKGSIPDRFSAQQFSDYHSELNMSSLELGDSALYFCASSSTSGSYNEQFFGPGTRLTVL.

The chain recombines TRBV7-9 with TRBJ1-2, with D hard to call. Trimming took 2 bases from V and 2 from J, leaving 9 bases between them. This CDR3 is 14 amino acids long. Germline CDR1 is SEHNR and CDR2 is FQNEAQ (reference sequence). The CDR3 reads CASSLLPANYGYTF. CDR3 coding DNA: TGTGCCAGCAGCTTACTTCCAGCCAACTATGGCTACACCTTC. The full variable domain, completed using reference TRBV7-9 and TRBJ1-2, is DTGVSQNPRHKITKRGQNVTFRCDPISEHNRLYWYRQTLGQGPEFLTYFQNEAQLEKSRLLSDRFSAERPKGSFSTLEIQRTEQGDSAMYLCASSLLPANYGYTFGSGTRLTVV.

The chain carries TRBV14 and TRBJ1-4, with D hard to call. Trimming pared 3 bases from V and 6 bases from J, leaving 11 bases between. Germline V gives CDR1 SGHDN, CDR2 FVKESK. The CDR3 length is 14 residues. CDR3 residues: CASSQGVLDEKLFF. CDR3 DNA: TGTGCCAGCAGCCAGGGTGTCCTGGATGAAAAACTGTTTTTT.

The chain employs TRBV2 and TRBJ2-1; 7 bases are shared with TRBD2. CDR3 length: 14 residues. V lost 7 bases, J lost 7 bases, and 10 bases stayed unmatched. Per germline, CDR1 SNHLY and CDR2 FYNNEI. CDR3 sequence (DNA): TGTGCCAGCAATTTTGCGGGAGTAACAAATGAGCAGTTCTTC. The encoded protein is CASNFAGVTNEQFF.

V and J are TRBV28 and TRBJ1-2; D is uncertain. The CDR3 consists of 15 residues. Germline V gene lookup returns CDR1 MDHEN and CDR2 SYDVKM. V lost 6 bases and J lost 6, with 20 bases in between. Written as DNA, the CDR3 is TGTGCCAGCAGAGAAGTTTTCTTTGGGGTCAATGGCTACACCTTC. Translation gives CASREVFFGVNGYTF.